Shown below are 23 T cell receptor beta chains from a single sample sequenced in a study of CD8+ T cells in alopecia areata. Treatment meaning: oral pan-JAK inhibitor, 5-10 mg twice daily. It was cDNA, reverse transcribed from extracted RNA, that served as the sequencing template. Assay: immunoSEQ multiplex PCR; the TCRdb copy retains only in-frame clones and omits some. Here the sample spans roughly 210,000 clones, approximately 45% being singletons. The sample here was CD4+ T cells sorted from blood, taken at roughly week 36, from a patient treated with tofacitinib. Source of these receptors: a human donor with alopecia areata.

J is TRBJ2-7 and V is TRBV4-2, with 9 positions matching TRBD1. J lost 1 base, V lost 4 bases, and 5 bases had no gene match. This CDR3 is built from 15 residues. Germline CDR1 LGHNA, CDR2 YNFKEQ. For the CDR3, the DNA is TGTGCCAGCAGCCCGACAGGGGGGCAGTCCTACGAGCAGTACTTC. This sequence encodes CASSPTGGQSYEQYF.

The rearrangement uses TRBV4-1 and TRBJ2-1, with D unresolved. V lost 0 bases to trimming and J lost 6 bases, with 6 bases between them. The CDR3 is 13 amino acids. Germline V gives CDR1 MGHRA, CDR2 YSYEKL. Here the CDR3 DNA reads TGCGCCAGCAGCCAAGAGGGTTCCAATGAGCAGTTCTTC. Translated, it gives CASSQEGSNEQFF.

The chain combines TRBV30 with TRBJ2-1, with no clear D. Germline V gene lookup returns CDR1 GTSNPN and CDR2 SVGIG (reference sequence). Deletions cut 4 bases from V and 9 bases from J, with 7 bases between. The CDR3 is 10 residues long. In DNA form, the CDR3 reads TGTGCCTGGAAGTCCTTTGAGCAGTTCTTC. Translated, it gives CAWKSFEQFF. Full variable domain (remainder filled in from reference TRBV30 and TRBJ2-1): SQTIHQWPATLVQPVGSPLSLECTVEGTSNPNLYWYRQAAGRGLQLLFYSVGIGQISSEVPQNLSASRPQDRQFILSSKKLLLSDSGFYLCAWKSFEQFFGPGTRLTVL.

The table lists this clone with a few counts. This chain connects TRBV10-2 to TRBJ2-7; 9 nucleotides agree with TRBD2. Germline lookup yields CDR1 WSHSY and CDR2 SAAADI. This CDR3 is 14 amino acids long. With V trimmed by 6 bases and J by 7 bases, 10 bases remained unmatched. CDR3 amino acids: CASRGVAGVGEQYF. As DNA, the CDR3 is TGCGCCAGCAGGGGGGTAGCGGGAGTGGGGGAGCAGTACTTC.

The V gene is TRBV23-1, the J gene TRBJ1-1; a possible D gene is TRBD1 (5 bases). TRBV23-1 is designated an ORF whose function remains uncertain. The CDR3 has 16 amino acids. The germline V and J ends were trimmed by 0 bases and 0 bases, with 11 bases remaining between them. The CDR3 coding sequence is TGCGCCAGCAGTCAATCGCCGGGACTGCTGAACACTGAAGCTTTCTTT. Amino acids: CASSQSPGLLNTEAFF.

J is TRBJ1-4 and V is TRBV27; D call uncertain. Trimming cost V 5 bases and J 4 bases, with 14 bases left between them. Germline assignment: CDR1 MNHEY and CDR2 SMNVEV (reference sequence). The CDR3 extends over 15 amino acids. The CDR3 DNA sequence: TGTGCCAGCAGTCCCCGCCTCGGAATTAATGAAAAACTGTTTTTT. Translating gives CASSPRLGINEKLFF.

J is TRBJ1-3 and V is TRBV9; TRBD1 is a possible D gene (5 bases). CDR1 is SGDLS and CDR2 is YYNGEE in the germline V gene. V was trimmed by 0 bases and J by 9 bases, leaving 16 bases between them. The CDR3 covers 15 residues. Here the CDR3 DNA reads TGTGCCAGCAGCGTAGGAGGGGCCGCTCGGAGCACCATATATTTT. Amino acids: CASSVGGAARSTIYF.

The V call is TRBV11-2, the J call TRBJ2-6; D possibly corresponds to TRBD1 (5 bases). The CDR3 length is 15 residues. The V and J ends lost 4 bases and 2 bases respectively, with 9 bases between them. Germline CDR1 SGHAT, CDR2 FQNNGV. The CDR3 coding sequence is TGTGCCAGCAGCTCCAGGGCTGCTGGGGCCAACGTCCTGACTTTC. Protein: CASSSRAAGANVLTF.

The chain has TRBV11-2 and TRBJ2-1; the match to TRBD1 covers 10 bases. Trimming took 6 bases from V and 9 from J; bases not matched to a gene: 8. Germline lookup yields CDR1 SGHAT and CDR2 FQNNGV. The CDR3 covers 14 residues. In DNA form, the CDR3 reads TGTGCCAGCAGGACGGGACAGGGGTTCGGTGAGCAGTTCTTC. Protein sequence: CASRTGQGFGEQFF.

CDR3 sequence (DNA): TGCGCCAGCAGCCAAGATGTGCGGGAATACAATCAGCCCCAGCATTTT. Its protein is CASSQDVREYNQPQHF. The chain joins TRBV4-1 to TRBJ1-5, with D unclear. V lost 0 bases, J lost 3 bases, and 12 bases lay in between. This CDR3 contains 16 residues. The germline gives CDR1 MGHRA, CDR2 YSYEKL.

The J gene is TRBJ2-3, the V gene TRBV15; D unclear. Germline assignment: CDR1 LNHNV and CDR2 YYDKDF (reference sequence). The CDR3 consists of 13 residues. The V end was cut by 1 base, the J end by 6 bases, with 8 bases between. The CDR3 DNA follows: TGTGCCACCAGCAGAGTAGCACCCGATACGCAGTATTTT. Amino acids: CATSRVAPDTQYF.

This clone showed up many times. The V gene is TRBV5-6, the J gene TRBJ2-5, with 13 bases fitting TRBD2. The CDR3 length is 14 residues. The trim removed 4 bases at V and 5 bases at J, leaving 2 bases unmatched. Germline V gene lookup returns CDR1 SGHDT and CDR2 YYEEEE. CDR3 DNA sequence: TGTGCCAGCAGCCCGGGACTAGCGGGGGAGACCCAGTACTTC. It yields the protein CASSPGLAGETQYF.

This chain joins TRBV6-6 and TRBJ2-1; possibly TRBD1 or TRBD2 for D (5 bases each). V was cut by 6 bases and J by 0 bases, with 12 bases left in between. CDR1 MNHNY and CDR2 SVGAGI come from the germline V gene (reference sequence). The CDR3 is made up of 15 amino acids. For the CDR3, the DNA is TGTGCCAGCAGAGCTACAGGAGGCTCCTACAATGAGCAGTTCTTC. Amino acids: CASRATGGSYNEQFF.

This clone was seen a few times. The rearrangement uses TRBV2 and TRBJ2-3; no definite D call. The V and J ends lost 4 bases and 6 bases respectively, with 11 bases between them. The CDR3 has 13 residues. CDR1 is SNHLY, CDR2 FYNNEI, per germline. CDR3 coding DNA: TGTGCCAGCAGTGCCAGAGAAGGGGATACGCAGTATTTT. Protein product: CASSAREGDTQYF.

V and J are TRBV5-4 and TRBJ2-3; 7 nucleotides match TRBD2. Unmatched junction bases numbered 2, after V lost 0 bases and J lost 4 bases. Germline-derived CDR1 and CDR2 are SGHNT and YYREEE (reference sequence). The CDR3 contains 14 residues. The CDR3 here is CASSLGLAADTQYF. As DNA, the CDR3 is TGTGCCAGCAGCTTGGGACTAGCTGCAGATACGCAGTATTTT.

The rearrangement joins TRBV7-7 to TRBJ2-2; D unresolved. The CDR3 is 15 amino acids. The germline V gene has CDR1 SSHAT and CDR2 FNYEAQ (reference sequence). Trimming cost V 5 bases and J 6 bases, with 16 bases left between them. DNA for the CDR3: TGTGCCAGCAGCGCAGACACGGTCGGCGCCGGGGAGCTGTTTTTT. Translating it yields CASSADTVGAGELFF.

The rearrangement joins TRBV15 to TRBJ2-6, with a weak D call TRBD1 (5 bases). CDR1 and CDR2 (germline): LNHNV, YYDKDF (reference sequence). This CDR3 has 16 residues. Trimming shortened V by 1 base and J by 4 bases, and 11 bases separated the two germline ends. The CDR3 sequence is CATSRGPTGGANVLTF. The CDR3 DNA reads as TGTGCCACCAGCAGAGGCCCAACAGGCGGGGCCAACGTCCTGACTTTC.

This clone was recorded only once. This rearrangement joins TRBV30 to TRBJ2-3, with 12 nucleotides matching TRBD2. Germline V lookup: CDR1 GTSNPN, CDR2 SVGIG (reference sequence). After removal of 5 bases from V and 2 bases from J, the junction contained 2 bases not matched to a gene. The CDR3 totals 14 residues. The CDR3 DNA sequence: TGTGCCTGGGCTAGCGGGAGGGCCACAGATACGCAGTATTTT. Protein: CAWASGRATDTQYF. Full variable domain (rest looked up from reference TRBV30 and TRBJ2-3): SQTIHQWPATLVQPVGSPLSLECTVEGTSNPNLYWYRQAAGRGLQLLFYSVGIGQISSEVPQNLSASRPQDRQFILSSKKLLLSDSGFYLCAWASGRATDTQYFGPGTRLTVL.

This clone has only a few counts. As DNA, the CDR3 is TGTGCCAGCAGCCAGAAGGGTGGGACCATTACAGATACGCAGTATTTT. The encoded protein is CASSQKGGTITDTQYF. The V gene is TRBV4-2, the J gene TRBJ2-3, with D perhaps assigned TRBD1 or TRBD2 (5 bases each). The V and J ends lost 3 bases and 3 bases respectively, with 16 bases between them. CDR1 and CDR2 from the germline V gene are LGHNA and YNFKEQ. The CDR3 is made up of 16 amino acids.

The chain uses TRBV7-9 and TRBJ2-7; TRBD2 might be the D (5 bases). Germline V gene sequence: CDR1 SEHNR, CDR2 FQNEAQ (reference sequence). The length of the CDR3 is 15 residues. V lost 5 bases and J lost 6, with 20 bases in between. CDR3 residues: CASSVGSNSGVEQYF. DNA of the CDR3: TGTGCCAGCAGCGTGGGCTCGAACTCCGGGGTCGAGCAGTACTTC. The variable domain in full, completed from reference TRBV7-9 and TRBJ2-7, reads DTGVSQNPRHKITKRGQNVTFRCDPISEHNRLYWYRQTLGQGPEFLTYFQNEAQLEKSRLLSDRFSAERPKGSFSTLEIQRTEQGDSAMYLCASSVGSNSGVEQYFGPGTRLTVT.

The V call is TRBV29-1, the J call TRBJ2-1; 8 bases fit TRBD2. This CDR3 is 15 amino acids long. The trim removed 1 base at V and 2 bases at J, leaving 4 bases unmatched. From germline, CDR1 is SQVTM and CDR2 ANQGSEA. CDR3 loop: CSVEAGGMTYNEQFF. The CDR3 DNA sequence: TGCAGCGTTGAAGCGGGAGGGATGACCTACAATGAGCAGTTCTTC.

The chain joins TRBV11-2 to TRBJ2-3; either TRBD1 or TRBD2 may fit D (6 bases each). Trimming stripped 5 bases from V and 5 bases from J, with 14 bases between. Per the germline V gene, CDR1 is SGHAT and CDR2 is FQNNGV. This CDR3 is 14 amino acids long. CDR3 sequence (DNA): TGTGCCAGCAGCACTACAGGGCGGGAAGATACGCAGTATTTT. It codes for CASSTTGREDTQYF.

This clone has only a few counts. This chain joins TRBV6-4 and TRBJ1-4; 10 bases agree with TRBD1. The ends lost 6 bases at V and 8 bases at J; junction bases unmatched: 9. In germline, CDR1 is MRHNA, CDR2 SNTAGT. This CDR3 contains 15 residues. The CDR3 sequence is CASSRTGTGVEKLFF. CDR3 nucleotide sequence: TGTGCCAGCAGCCGAACCGGGACAGGGGTGGAAAAACTGTTTTTT.